A selection of T cell receptor beta chains follows, all from one sample in a study of CXCR3-negative and CXCR3-positive naive CD8 T cells. One entry per CDR3 protein, without DNA, is what TCRdb gives after re-calling the 5' RACE reads. This sample contains about 7,000 distinct CDR3 sequences. Specimen: naive CXCR3+ CD8+ T cells from blood. The receptors stem from a human donor in good health. Some clones in this sample may be carry-over from other donors' samples. The CDR3 runs from the conserved cysteine through the conserved F or W. Fields, in order: V gene, J gene, clone size, CDR3 protein. Not all rows give a size; the values are once, few, many and, for expanded clones, a class.

>TRBV5-1|TRBJ1-1|.
CASRDVEADTEAFF
>TRBV9|TRBJ1-4|.
CASSVGAATNEKLFF
>TRBV29-1|TRBJ2-5|.
CSATPRTSESETQYF
>TRBV29-1|TRBJ1-2|.
CSVLRRDYGYTF
>TRBV3-1|TRBJ2-7|.
CASSPTSSYEQYF
>TRBV2|TRBJ2-7|.
CASSDSLQVYEQYF
>TRBV28|TRBJ2-2|.
CASAGDSLNTGELFF
>TRBV7-3|TRBJ2-2|.
CASSQGPTGELFF
>TRBV4-1|TRBJ2-5|medium-sized
CASSQVQRGRETQYF
>TRBV29-1|TRBJ2-3|medium-sized
CSATSRGGAGTQYF
>TRBV6-5|TRBJ2-7|medium-sized
CASSYTSLGSYEQYF
>TRBV19|TRBJ1-3|medium-sized
CATCSGQGAAGNTIYF
>TRBV20-1|TRBJ2-7|.
CSATILAGSYEQYF